This T cell receptor beta chain was obtained from a study of blood T cell repertoires in COVID-19 (dated by TCRdb to 2020 to 2021). Regarding the research as a whole: Collaborator samples came from the United States, Italy and Spain and covered acute and convalescent phases of COVID-19. The repertoires were made available in a free public database intended to serve as a resource for research on the immune response to SARS-CoV-2. Where available, HLA class I and class II types were obtained from metadata supplied by the sample provider rather than from assay-based typing. The dataset comprised deeply sampled blood TCRbeta repertoires from subjects exposed to, actively infected with, or recovered from COVID-19. The prospective study material was composed of cDNA or gDNA derived from T cells, B-cell-depleted T cells, or PBMCs. A de-identified subject ID, COVID-19 status, age in years and sex were almost always included in the sample metadata. The samples were drawn from the first 160 participants of the ongoing ImmuneRACE study and from some 1,300 subjects provided by 6 global collaborators.

TCRbeta CDR3 regions were amplified from genomic DNA using the immunoSEQ Assay, a bias-controlled multiplex PCR. For the original study's pipeline: The number of nucleated cells in each sample was estimated by amplification of reference gene primers within the assay. To quantify the absolute abundance of each unique TCRbeta CDR3 rearrangement, sequence reads were collapsed and filtered. For each sample, productive Simpson clonality was calculated as the square root of Simpson's diversity index over productive rearrangements. The immuneACCESS repertoire file appears here via TCRdb, limited to in-frame rearrangements. These files lack a portion of the clones; in checked studies, under half of the deficit traces to unresolved V genes, and the cause of the others is not known. The DNA gave D and trimming, while V, J and clone size come from that table. The sample has under 130,000 clones on record, roughly 84% of them singletons. The ten top clones hold over 10% of the sample.

From the cysteine through the phenylalanine, the CDR3 covers 16 amino acids. This entry keeps only the CDR3 DNA: 48 bases, framed from base 1. Trimming removed 4 bases from V and 4 bases from J; the gene matches leave 7 bases unexplained. As encoded in the germline V gene, CDR1 is KGHSH while CDR2 is LQKENI. Beyond this particular receptor, the publication reports: Clinical and demographic metadata were provided uncurated, with the amount varying by source and participant.

Each collaborating institution followed its own protocols to collect whole blood in K2EDTA tubes. For TCRbeta analysis, collaborators shipped samples in one of three forms: frozen whole blood, isolated PBMCs, or DNA extracted from either of those sample types. Details on this clone: The antigen it recognizes is unknown. Base qualities are not at hand, and no much larger clone is one base apart.

Sequencing was performed on peripheral blood. Recombination linked TRBV18 to TRBJ1-5; 10 of the junction bases match TRBD1. The TCR originated in a human donor in a cohort sampled during active or convalescent COVID-19. The bases are TGTGCCAGCTCACGAGAAAGGGGACAGGGGAATCAGCCCCAGCATTTT. It translates as CASSRERGQGNQPQHF.